Included here is one T cell receptor beta chain sequence, with context. The source of the sample is a study of blood T cell repertoires in COVID-19. Seattle cases were enrolled at active infection and followed longitudinally. Profiling relied on immunoSEQ multiplex PCR, and the TCRdb table lists in-frame clones only, not all of them. There are roughly 100,000 clones in the sample; approximately 86% occur only once, and 5.2% lies in the top ten. The sequencing sample was made of peripheral blood. The receptor was derived from a woman aged 45-60 years with COVID-19, enrolled during active disease.

The CDR3 nucleotides read TGCGCCAGCCGTCGCGGCGATTTTGAGACAGATACGCAGTATTTT. Translation gives CASRRGDFETDTQYF. The chain recombines TRBV5-1 with TRBJ2-3; no clear D gene. V dropped 7 bases and J dropped 3 bases, with 18 bases sitting between them. CDR1 SGHRS and CDR2 YFSETQ come from the germline V gene. CDR3 size: 15 residues.